A selection of T cell receptor beta chains follows, all from one sample in a study of cytomegalovirus exposure and HLA in healthy donors. Here immunoSEQ multiplex PCR was the method, and the copy in TCRdb shows in-frame clones only, minus some. The repertoire shows some 130,000 clones; the top ten hold over 1.5%. The source material was PBMCs. The source of these receptors is a woman between 35 and 50 years old in good health and CMV-seropositive. Each CDR3 is given with its conserved first and last residue. Fields, in order: V gene, J gene, D gene, CDR3 DNA, CDR3 protein. A D gene is named only where the DNA matches it firmly.

>TRBV7-2|TRBJ2-3|TRBD2
TGTGCCAGCAGCCTGGGACTAGCGTCAGATACGCAGTATTTT
CASSLGLASDTQYF
>TRBV7-2|TRBJ2-7|.
TGTGCCAGCAGCCGGGACACAGGAACGTACGAGCAGTACTTC
CASSRDTGTYEQYF
>TRBV5-6|TRBJ1-4|TRBD1
TGTGCCAGCAGCCCCGGACAGGGGATTCGGGGAGAAAAACTGTTTTTT
CASSPGQGIRGEKLFF
>TRBV5-1|TRBJ2-3|TRBD2
TGCGCCAGCAGGGGGGGGACAGATACGCAGTATTTT
CASRGGTDTQYF
>TRBV11-1|TRBJ2-7|.
TGTGCCAGCAGCCCCGCTCTCGGCGGAACCTACGAGCAGTACTTC
CASSPALGGTYEQYF
>TRBV7-3|TRBJ2-1|TRBD1
TGTGCCAGCAGCTTGGGACAGGGCTACAATGAGCAGTTCTTC
CASSLGQGYNEQFF
>TRBV29-1|TRBJ2-3|.
TGCAGCGTTGCGGCAGGGGCTAGCACAGATACGCAGTATTTT
CSVAAGASTDTQYF
>TRBV11-2|TRBJ2-5|.
TGTGCCAGCAGCTTAGATTTGGCAGGGAACACAGAGACCCAGTACTTC
CASSLDLAGNTETQYF
>TRBV6-6|TRBJ2-7|TRBD2
TGTGCCAGCAGGACTCCCGGGAGGGCCTCCTACGAGCAGTACTTC
CASRTPGRASYEQYF
>TRBV2|TRBJ1-1|TRBD1
TGTGCCAGCAGCAACGGACAGGGCCCCGCCGAAGCTTTCTTT
CASSNGQGPAEAFF